The clone carrying this TCR beta chain was detected many times. The antigen remains undetermined. Uncontrolled infection, other autoimmune disease, pregnancy or lactation excluded patients. The investigators amplified TCR beta CDR3 regions from RNA transcripts. The TCR CDR3 was amplified in a first-round RT-PCR using the HTBI primer set. In TCRdb, the multiplex PCR reads were re-called with MiXCR into one record per CDR3 protein. The data show hundreds of thousands of distinct CDR3 sequences, 35% to 40% seen once. This record belongs to a study of T cells in Graves' hyperthyroidism and ophthalmopathy. Study-wide points: In validation, the model predicted ophthalmopathy. These predictions came a median about 6 months before onset. Classification by a 13 V-J model distinguished ophthalmopathy from stable hyperthyroidism. The majority of expanded thyroid clonotypes above 0.001 also appeared in blood.

The sequence was collected from a man aged 18 to 35 with Graves' hyperthyroidism. Input material: blood.

CDR3 amino acids: CSVRDRANSPLHF. DNA for the CDR3: TGCAGCGTTCGGGACAGAGCTAATTCACCCCTCCACTTT. The chain recombines TRBV29-1 with TRBJ1-6; 7 bases are shared with TRBD1. After removal of 5 bases from V and 6 bases from J, the junction contained 4 bases not matched to a gene. The CDR3 is 13 residues long. The germline gives CDR1 SQVTM, CDR2 ANQGSEA.